Below, 5 T cell receptor beta chains from the same sample are listed, as sequenced in a study of T cells in Graves' hyperthyroidism and ophthalmopathy. Amplification of TCR beta CDR3 regions used RNA as the template. The study used the HTBI primer set for a first-round RT-PCR of the TCR CDR3. TCRdb re-called the multiplex PCR reads with MiXCR, one entry per CDR3 protein. The table shows roughly 250,000 distinct CDR3 sequences, with roughly 15% occurring only once. Specimen: blood. The receptor source for this set is a woman aged 18-29 years with Graves' ophthalmopathy.

This clonotype was counted at least ten times. The genes are TRBV7-2 and TRBJ2-3; 7 bases match TRBD2. From germline, CDR1 is SGHTA and CDR2 FQGNSA. The CDR3 totals 16 residues. Trimming removed 1 base from V and 3 bases from J; junction bases left unmatched: 7. As DNA, the CDR3 is TGTGCCAGCAGCTTAGGTTTCGCGGGGGTTACAGATACGCAGTATTTT. It encodes CASSLGFAGVTDTQYF.

The V gene is TRBV19, the J gene TRBJ2-1, with 9 nucleotides matching TRBD2. Germline CDR1 reads LNHDA; CDR2 reads SQIVND (reference sequence). The CDR3 is made up of 17 amino acids. V dropped 5 bases and J dropped 5; count of bases not matched to a gene: 13. CDR3 in amino acids: CASSPRGASGANNEQFF. As DNA, the CDR3 is TGTGCCAGTAGTCCTAGAGGGGCTAGCGGGGCTAACAATGAGCAGTTCTTC.

This clonotype was counted at least ten times. As DNA, the CDR3 is TGCAGCGTTGAAACAGGGGGAGAGACCCAGTACTTC. Protein sequence: CSVETGGETQYF. V gene TRBV29-1 combines with J gene TRBJ2-5, with 8 positions matching TRBD1. The germline gives CDR1 SQVTM, CDR2 ANQGSEA. The CDR3 spans 12 residues. Losses at the gene ends were 2 bases for V and 4 bases for J; bases not matched to a gene: 0.

This clonotype was seen many times. V is TRBV18 and J is TRBJ2-2; either TRBD1 or TRBD2 may supply D (5 bases each). The CDR3 totals 13 residues. V was clipped by 3 bases and J by 5 bases, with 7 bases between them. Germline lookup yields CDR1 KGHSH and CDR2 LQKENI. The DNA for the CDR3 is TGTGCCAGCTCACCTGAGGGGACCGGGGAGCTGTTTTTT. Translating it yields CASSPEGTGELFF.

This clonotype was counted many times. The chain is built from TRBV12-3 or TRBV12-4 and TRBJ2-5; D ambiguous. V gave up 2 bases and J gave up 5 bases, with 9 bases separating them. The CDR3 sequence is 13 residues long. CDR3 sequence: CASSLWGNETQYF. The CDR3 coding sequence is TGTGCCAGCAGTTTATGGGGAAACGAGACCCAGTACTTC.